The TCR beta chain under discussion was sequenced for a study of blood T cell repertoires in COVID-19. About the study: From the United States, Italy and Spain came samples of acute and convalescent COVID-19.

The germline V gene has CDR1 SGHTA and CDR2 FQGNSA. The V and J ends lost 0 bases and 0 bases, in that order; junction bases with no gene match: 9. The CDR3 is 18 residues long. Using immunoSEQ multiplex PCR, the repertoire was profiled, and TCRdb retains in-frame clones only, with some absent. The table records 85,000 to 90,000 clones, 89% of them present only once. This rearrangement joins TRBV7-2 to TRBJ2-7; 9 bases fit TRBD2. The receptor was derived from an elderly woman with active COVID-19. The sample consisted of peripheral blood. The CDR3 reads CASSLALSGRQSSYEQYF. In DNA form, the CDR3 reads TGTGCCAGCAGCTTAGCGCTAAGCGGGAGGCAGAGCTCCTACGAGCAGTACTTC.